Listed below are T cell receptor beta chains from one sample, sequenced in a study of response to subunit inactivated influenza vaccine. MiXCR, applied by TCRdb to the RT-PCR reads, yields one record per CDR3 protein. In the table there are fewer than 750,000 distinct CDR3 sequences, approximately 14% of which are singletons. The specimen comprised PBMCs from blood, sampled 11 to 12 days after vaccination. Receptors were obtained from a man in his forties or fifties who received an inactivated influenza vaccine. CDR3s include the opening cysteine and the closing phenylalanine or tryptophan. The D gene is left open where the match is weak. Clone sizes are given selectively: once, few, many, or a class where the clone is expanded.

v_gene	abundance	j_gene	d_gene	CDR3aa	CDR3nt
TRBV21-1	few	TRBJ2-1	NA	CASSNGGRPPYNEQFF	TGTGCCAGCAGCAATGGGGGGCGCCCCCCCTACAATGAGCAGTTCTTC
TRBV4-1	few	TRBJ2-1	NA	CASSQEAGISEIEQFF	TGCGCCAGCAGCCAAGAGGCGGGGATATCAGAAATTGAGCAGTTCTTC
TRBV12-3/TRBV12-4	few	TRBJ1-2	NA	CASSLNGGYTF	TGTGCCAGCAGTTTAAACGGTGGCTACACCTTC
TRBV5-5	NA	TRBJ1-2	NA	CASSLGTSPKGYTF	TGTGCCAGCAGCTTGGGGACCTCACCTAAAGGCTACACCTTC
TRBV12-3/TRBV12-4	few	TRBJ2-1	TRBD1	CASSVLTGGPYNEQFF	TGTGCCAGCAGTGTCCTGACAGGGGGGCCCTACAATGAGCAGTTCTTC
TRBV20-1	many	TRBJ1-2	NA	CSARDGGGTYGYTF	TGCAGTGCAAGGGACGGGGGGGGAACCTATGGCTACACCTTC
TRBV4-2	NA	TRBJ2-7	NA	CASSQVGSSYEQYF	TGTGCCAGCAGCCAAGTAGGGAGCTCCTACGAGCAGTACTTC
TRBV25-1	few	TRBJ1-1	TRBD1	CASSEPSSPRQGWDGYGISTEAFF	TGTGCCAGCAGTGAACCCTCAAGCCCCCGACAGGGATGGGATGGTTATGGGATCTCCACTGAAGCTTTCTTT
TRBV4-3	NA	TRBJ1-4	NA	CASSPEIYRALNEKLFF	TGCGCCAGCAGCCCGGAGATATACAGGGCCCTTAATGAAAAACTGTTTTTT
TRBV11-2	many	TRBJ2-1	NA	CASSASRGGGYNEQFF	TGTGCCAGCAGCGCAAGCAGGGGGGGCGGTTACAATGAGCAGTTCTTC
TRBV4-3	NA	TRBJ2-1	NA	CASSQDDGRAYNEQFF	TGCGCCAGCAGCCAAGATGACGGGAGAGCCTACAATGAGCAGTTCTTC
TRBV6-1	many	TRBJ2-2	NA	CASRTGSTGELFF	TGTGCCAGCAGGACAGGAAGCACCGGGGAGCTGTTTTTT
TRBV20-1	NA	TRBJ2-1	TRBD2	CSGPGLAGNEQFF	TGCAGTGGGCCGGGACTAGCGGGCAATGAGCAGTTCTTC
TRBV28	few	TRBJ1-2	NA	CASNVRQEYGYTF	TGTGCCAGCAACGTCAGACAGGAGTATGGCTACACCTTC
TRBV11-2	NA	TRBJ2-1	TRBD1	CASSYTSFRGHRGNEQFF	TGTGCCAGCAGCTATACCTCTTTTAGGGGCCACAGGGGGAATGAGCAGTTCTTC
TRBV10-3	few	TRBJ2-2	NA	CAISARVTGELFF	TGTGCCATCAGTGCCAGGGTGACCGGGGAGCTGTTTTTT
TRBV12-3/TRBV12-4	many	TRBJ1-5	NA	CASSLSGVGQPQHF	TGTGCCAGCAGTTTATCAGGGGTCGGTCAGCCCCAGCATTTT
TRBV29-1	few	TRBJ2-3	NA	CSVDGQLGDTQYF	TGCAGCGTTGACGGCCAGCTTGGAGATACGCAGTATTTT
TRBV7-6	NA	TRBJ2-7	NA	CASSLASGSAYEQYF	TGTGCCAGCAGCTTAGCCAGTGGGTCGGCCTACGAGCAGTACTTC
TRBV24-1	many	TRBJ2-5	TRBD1	CATSDFRTGQETQYF	TGTGCCACCAGTGATTTCCGGACAGGTCAAGAGACCCAGTACTTC
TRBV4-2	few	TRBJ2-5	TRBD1	CASSQGDRGSQETQYF	TGTGCCAGCAGCCAAGGGGACAGGGGGTCCCAAGAGACCCAGTACTTC
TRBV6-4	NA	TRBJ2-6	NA	CASSDSETLRERQGGANVLTF	TGTGCCAGCAGTGACTCCGAGACTTTGAGGGAACGCCAAGGCGGGGCCAACGTCCTGACTTTC
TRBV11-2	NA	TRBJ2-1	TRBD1	CASSLATGGDNEQFF	TGTGCCAGCAGCTTAGCGACAGGGGGGGACAATGAGCAGTTCTTC
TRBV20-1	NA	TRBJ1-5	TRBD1	CSAATGSDQPQHF	TGCAGTGCAGCGACAGGGTCGGATCAGCCCCAGCATTTT
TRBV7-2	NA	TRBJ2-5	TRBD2	CASSPSRTSGTQYF	TGTGCCAGCAGCCCCTCCCGGACTAGCGGGACCCAGTACTTC
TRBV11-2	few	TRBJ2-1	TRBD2	CASSLERGGDEQFF	TGTGCCAGCAGCTTGGAGCGGGGGGGCGATGAGCAGTTCTTC
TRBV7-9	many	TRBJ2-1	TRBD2	CASSSIAGGPLNEQFF	TGTGCCAGCAGCTCAATAGCGGGAGGGCCGTTGAATGAGCAGTTCTTC
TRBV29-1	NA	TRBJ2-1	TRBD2	CSLSPGLAYNEQFF	TGCAGCCTGTCCCCGGGACTAGCCTACAATGAGCAGTTCTTC
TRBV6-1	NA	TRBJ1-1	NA	CASSLTGPQGNTEAFF	TGTGCCAGCAGTCTGACCGGACCCCAGGGGAACACTGAAGCTTTCTTT
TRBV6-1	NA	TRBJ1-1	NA	CASSVRGLDTEAFF	TGTGCCAGCAGTGTAAGAGGCCTGGACACTGAAGCTTTCTTT
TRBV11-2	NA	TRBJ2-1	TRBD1	CASSWGQTPAGEQFF	TGTGCCAGCAGCTGGGGACAGACTCCGGCGGGTGAGCAGTTCTTC